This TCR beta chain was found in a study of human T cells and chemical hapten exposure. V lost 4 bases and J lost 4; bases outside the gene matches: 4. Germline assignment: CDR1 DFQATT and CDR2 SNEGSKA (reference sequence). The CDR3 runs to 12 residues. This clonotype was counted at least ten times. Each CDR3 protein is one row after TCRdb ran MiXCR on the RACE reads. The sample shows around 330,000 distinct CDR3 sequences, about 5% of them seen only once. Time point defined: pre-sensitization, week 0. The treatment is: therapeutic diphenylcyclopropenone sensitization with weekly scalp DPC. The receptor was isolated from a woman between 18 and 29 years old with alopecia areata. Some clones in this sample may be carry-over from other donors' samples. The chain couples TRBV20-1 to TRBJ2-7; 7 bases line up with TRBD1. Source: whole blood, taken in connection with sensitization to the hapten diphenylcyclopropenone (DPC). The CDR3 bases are TGCAGTGCTACCGGGACAGAGTACGAGCAGTACTTC. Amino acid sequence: CSATGTEYEQYF.